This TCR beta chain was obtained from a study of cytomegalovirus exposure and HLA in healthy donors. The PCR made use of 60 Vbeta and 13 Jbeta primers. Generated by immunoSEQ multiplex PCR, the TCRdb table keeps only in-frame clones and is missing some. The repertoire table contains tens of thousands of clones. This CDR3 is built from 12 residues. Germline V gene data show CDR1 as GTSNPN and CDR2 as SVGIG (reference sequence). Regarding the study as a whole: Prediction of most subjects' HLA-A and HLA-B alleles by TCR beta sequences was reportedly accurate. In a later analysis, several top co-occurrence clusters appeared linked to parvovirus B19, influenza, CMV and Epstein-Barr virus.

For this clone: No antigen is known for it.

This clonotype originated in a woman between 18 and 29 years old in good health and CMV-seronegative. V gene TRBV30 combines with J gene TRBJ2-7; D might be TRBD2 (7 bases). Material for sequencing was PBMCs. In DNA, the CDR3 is TGTGTAAGCGGGGACAATTCCTACGAGCAGTACTTC. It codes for CVSGDNSYEQYF.